Shown below are 7 T cell receptor beta chains from a single sample sequenced in a study of blood T cell repertoires in COVID-19. The table came from immunoSEQ multiplex PCR; TCRdb's copy has only in-frame clones and leaves some out. The table has 150,000 to 200,000 clones, around 89% seen once. The sequencing sample was made of peripheral blood. The receptors stem from a human donor in a cohort sampled during active COVID-19.

The V call is TRBV10-1, the J call TRBJ2-7; 8 bases align to TRBD2. Germline V gene lookup returns CDR1 WNHNN and CDR2 SYGVQD (reference sequence). The CDR3 is made up of 15 amino acids. The ends lost 0 bases at V and 5 bases at J; junction bases unmatched: 6. The CDR3 reads CASSESSGGFDEQYF. The CDR3 DNA follows: TGCGCCAGCAGTGAGTCTTCGGGAGGGTTTGACGAGCAGTACTTC.

This sequence joins TRBV12-3 or TRBV12-4 and TRBJ1-5; D is possibly TRBD1 (6 bases). The CDR3 is 13 amino acids. Trimming cost V 5 bases and J 4 bases, with 9 bases left between them. The chain's CDR3 is CASSRQENQPQHF. The CDR3 bases are TGTGCCAGCAGTCGACAGGAGAATCAGCCCCAGCATTTT.

Only one count was recorded for this clone. CDR3: CASSSDNRAELSNQPQHF. DNA of the CDR3: TGTGCCAGCAGCTCAGATAACAGGGCAGAACTAAGCAATCAGCCCCAGCATTTT. V gene TRBV14 combines with J gene TRBJ1-5; D might be TRBD1 (6 bases). The germline CDR1 and CDR2 sequences are SGHDN and FVKESK. Between the trimmed V and J ends, which lost 5 bases and 1 base, there was a span of 21 bases. The CDR3 runs to 18 residues. Full variable domain (rest looked up from reference TRBV14 and TRBJ1-5): EAGVTQFPSHSVIEKGQTVTLRCDPISGHDNLYWYRRVMGKEIKFLLHFVKESKQDESGMPNNRFLAERTGGTYSTLKVQPAELEDSGVYFCASSSDNRAELSNQPQHFGDGTRLSIL.

V is TRBV3-1 (or the pseudogene TRBV3-2) and J is TRBJ1-1, with TRBD1 matching over 8 bases. Germline CDR1 LGHDT, CDR2 YNNKEL (reference sequence). V dropped 3 bases and J dropped 0; count of bases not matched to a gene: 12. CDR3 length equals 18 residues. Written as DNA, the CDR3 is TGTGCCAGCAGCCACATAAGACGGACAGGGACGATGAACACTGAAGCTTTCTTT. Encoded protein: CASSHIRRTGTMNTEAFF.

Comment on this clone: Other nucleotide sequences in the sample specify the same CDR3. The chain recombines TRBV9 with TRBJ2-1; TRBD2 matches at 7 bases. This CDR3 is built from 16 residues. Germline V gene lookup returns CDR1 SGDLS and CDR2 YYNGEE. J lost 6 bases, V lost 0 bases, and 9 bases had no gene match. As DNA, the CDR3 is TGTGCCAGCAGCGTAGTCGGCTCCGGGGGGAGCAATGAGCAGTTCTTC. Translated: CASSVVGSGGSNEQFF.

This clone appeared a single time. This sequence joins TRBV11-2 and TRBJ2-3, with D perhaps matching TRBD1 (6 bases). The germline V gene encodes CDR1 SGHAT and CDR2 FQNNGV. Trimming took 5 bases from V and 1 from J, leaving 13 bases between them. The CDR3 consists of 15 residues. Written as DNA, the CDR3 is TGTGCCAGCAGCCTCACAGGGATGGGCACAGATACGCAGTATTTT. This translates into CASSLTGMGTDTQYF.

This clone was observed once. This chain links TRBV30 with TRBJ1-5; TRBD1 might be the D (6 bases). This CDR3 is 14 amino acids long. V lost 1 base to trimming and J lost 4 bases, with 11 bases between them. CDR1 and CDR2 (germline): GTSNPN, SVGIG (reference sequence). CDR3 sequence reads: CAWSAQGSNQPQHF. DNA for the CDR3: TGTGCCTGGAGTGCCCAGGGGAGTAATCAGCCCCAGCATTTT.